These T cell receptor beta chains were read from a single sample in a study of T cells in narcolepsy. Measured with immunoSEQ multiplex PCR; TCRdb has only the in-frame clones, and not every one. The repertoire holds roughly 35,000 clones, with approximately 80% as singletons. Sequencing was done on a sample of memory (CD45RA-) CD4+ T cells from blood. The receptors were sampled from a human donor in good health. Both conserved end residues are part of each CDR3. A D gene is named only where the DNA matches it firmly. Clone size is stated in some rows and not others, as once, few, many or a class when expanded.

TRBJ2-5,TRBV7-9,TRBD1,.,CASSWGTGGETQYF,TGTGCCAGCAGCTGGGGGACAGGGGGAGAGACCCAGTACTTC
TRBJ2-1,TRBV5-1,.,once,CASSPGLRYNEQFF,TGCGCCAGCAGCCCGGGACTCAGATACAATGAGCAGTTCTTC
TRBJ1-6,TRBV30,.,.,CASNRDRGNSPLHF,TGTGCCTCGAACAGGGATCGGGGTAATTCACCCCTCCACTTT
TRBJ2-2,TRBV19,.,.,CASSIRAANTGELFF,TGTGCCAGTAGTATACGAGCGGCGAACACCGGGGAGCTGTTTTTT
TRBJ2-5,TRBV18,TRBD2,.,CASSPPGLAGGKTQYF,TGTGCCAGCTCACCACCGGGACTAGCGGGAGGAAAGACCCAGTACTTC
TRBJ2-1,TRBV5-6,TRBD2,once,CASSFYSGGANEQFF,TGTGCCAGCAGCTTTTACAGCGGGGGGGCGAATGAGCAGTTCTTC
TRBJ2-2,TRBV5-4,.,.,CASSFGQNTGELFF,TGTGCCAGCAGCTTCGGACAAAACACCGGGGAGCTGTTTTTT
TRBJ1-5,TRBV5-5,TRBD1,.,CASSYSIGTGFQPQHF,TGTGCCAGCAGCTACTCGATTGGGACAGGGTTCCAGCCCCAGCATTTT
TRBJ2-5,TRBV7-7,TRBD1,.,CASSLAGGPGTQYF,TGTGCCAGCAGCTTAGCAGGGGGCCCGGGAACCCAGTACTTC
TRBJ2-5,TRBV5-6,.,.,CASSLARPKETQYF,TGTGCCAGCAGCTTGGCTAGGCCCAAAGAGACCCAGTACTTC
TRBJ2-6,TRBV19,TRBD1,.,CASSPRRTGGGYSGANVLTF,TGTGCCAGTAGTCCCCGACGGACAGGGGGTGGCTACTCTGGGGCCAACGTCCTGACTTTC
TRBJ1-4,TRBV2,.,.,CASSLGTGKGEKLFF,TGTGCCAGCAGTCTGGGCACAGGGAAAGGTGAAAAACTGTTTTTT
TRBJ2-1,TRBV29-1,.,.,CSLEGGDHNEQFF,TGCAGCCTTGAAGGTGGGGACCACAATGAGCAGTTCTTC
TRBJ2-7,TRBV7-9,.,.,CASSLPPSYEQYF,TGTGCCAGCAGCTTACCCCCCTCCTACGAGCAGTACTTC
TRBJ1-5,TRBV18,.,.,CASSQGLIGNQPQHF,TGTGCCAGCTCCCAGGGGTTGATAGGTAATCAGCCCCAGCATTTT
TRBJ1-2,TRBV5-6,.,.,CASSRVGGYGYTF,TGTGCCAGCAGCAGGGTAGGTGGCTATGGCTACACCTTC
TRBJ2-5,TRBV5-1,.,.,CASNTGGPGETQYF,TGCGCCAGCAACACTGGAGGGCCTGGGGAGACCCAGTACTTC
TRBJ2-3,TRBV5-6,TRBD2,.,CASSTGDGREGADTQYF,TGTGCCAGCAGCACGGGGGATGGGAGGGAGGGTGCAGATACGCAGTATTTT
TRBJ2-3,TRBV18,.,.,CASSPLADTQYF,TGTGCCAGCTCACCATTGGCAGATACGCAGTATTTT
TRBJ1-2,TRBV6-1,TRBD1,.,CASSEPLGTAYGYTF,TGTGCCAGCAGTGAGCCTCTTGGGACAGCCTATGGCTACACCTTC
TRBJ2-7,TRBV14,.,once,CASSVSYEQYF,TGTGCCAGCAGTGTTTCCTACGAGCAGTACTTC
TRBJ2-3,TRBV21-1,.,.,CASSKGTGENTDTQYF,TGTGCCAGCAGCAAAGGCACAGGGGAGAACACAGATACGCAGTATTTT
TRBJ1-6,TRBV7-9,.,few,CASSLQNSPLHF,TGTGCCAGCAGCTTACAGAATTCACCCCTCCACTTT
TRBJ2-7,TRBV27,.,.,CASSVKRGGEQYF,TGTGCCAGCAGTGTAAAAAGGGGGGGCGAGCAGTACTTC
TRBJ2-1,TRBV6-6,.,.,CASSPHNEQFF,TGTGCCAGCAGCCCTCACAATGAGCAGTTCTTC
TRBJ1-2,TRBV7-9,.,.,CASSSRGDGYTF,TGTGCCAGCAGCTCCAGGGGTGACGGCTACACCTTC
TRBJ1-2,TRBV5-1,.,.,CASSLVGGTDGYTF,TGCGCCAGCAGCTTGGTGGGGGGCACTGATGGCTACACCTTC
TRBJ1-5,TRBV5-6,.,.,CASSLAGGRNQPQHF,TGTGCCAGCAGCTTGGCCGGGGGGCGTAATCAGCCCCAGCATTTT
TRBJ1-4,TRBV18,.,few,CASSSGTPANEKLFF,TGTGCCAGCTCATCCGGGACCCCAGCGAATGAAAAACTGTTTTTT
TRBJ1-2,TRBV28,.,few,CASSSRTVQNGYTF,TGTGCCAGCAGTTCTCGTACAGTGCAGAATGGCTACACCTTC
TRBJ1-2,TRBV6-5,.,.,CASSYSILGRVYGYTF,TGTGCCAGCAGTTACTCGATACTGGGCAGGGTCTATGGCTACACCTTC
TRBJ1-1,TRBV30,.,.,CAWMDRNTEAFF,TGTGCCTGGATGGACAGGAACACTGAAGCTTTCTTT
TRBJ2-3,TRBV6-6,.,.,CASSGGKVTDTQYF,TGTGCCAGCTCAGGTGGGAAGGTCACAGATACGCAGTATTTT
TRBJ1-4,TRBV5-6,.,.,CASSLFSDGQTNEKLFF,TGTGCCAGCAGCTTGTTCTCGGACGGACAGACAAATGAAAAACTGTTTTTT
TRBJ2-1,TRBV2,TRBD2,once,CASSVNPGLVRRGEQFF,TGTGCCAGCAGCGTAAACCCCGGACTAGTAAGGAGGGGTGAGCAGTTCTTC
TRBJ2-5,TRBV7-9,.,.,CASSPFEETQYF,TGTGCCAGCAGCCCCTTTGAGGAGACCCAGTACTTC
TRBJ1-1,TRBV7-3,.,.,CASSLTPDPITEAFF,TGTGCCAGCAGCTTAACCCCGGACCCGATCACTGAAGCTTTCTTT
TRBJ2-7,TRBV28,.,once,CASKRRGGMYYEQYF,TGTGCCAGCAAGAGAAGGGGGGGCATGTATTACGAGCAGTACTTC
TRBJ1-5,TRBV9,TRBD1,.,CASSVPGQGNQPQHF,TGTGCCAGCAGCGTTCCGGGACAGGGGAATCAGCCCCAGCATTTT
TRBJ2-5,TRBV7-3,TRBD1,.,CASSSQGAETQYF,TGTGCCAGCAGCTCACAGGGGGCTGAGACCCAGTACTTC
TRBJ2-1,TRBV6-1,.,.,CASSLRRGEQFF,TGTGCCAGCAGTCTCAGACGGGGTGAGCAGTTCTTC
TRBJ2-7,TRBV6-1,TRBD1,.,CASTWDRPYEQYF,TGTGCCAGCACCTGGGACAGGCCCTACGAGCAGTACTTC
TRBJ2-7,TRBV7-2,.,.,CASSLVAYEQYF,TGTGCCAGCAGCTTAGTAGCCTACGAGCAGTACTTC
TRBJ1-2,TRBV6-6,TRBD1,.,CASSYPTGGVYGYTF,TGTGCCAGCAGTTACCCGACAGGGGGCGTCTATGGCTACACCTTC
TRBJ2-1,TRBV5-1,TRBD2,.,CASSRGASGAYNEQFF,TGCGCCAGCAGCCGCGGGGCCAGCGGGGCCTACAATGAGCAGTTCTTC